What follows are 21 T cell receptor beta chains derived from one specimen sequenced in a study of T cell repertoires in cytomegalovirus infection. Using its own MiXCR run on the reads, TCRdb lists one record per CDR3 protein. Seen here are approximately 190,000 distinct CDR3 sequences, roughly 27% observed once, and the top ten hold roughly 31%. Sequences were obtained from PBMCs. The receptors stem from a human donor in good health (CMV status not recorded). Some clones in this sample may be carry-over from other donors' samples.

There are many counts of this clonotype. V is TRBV12-3 or TRBV12-4 and J is TRBJ1-1; D gene unclear. The CDR3 is 12 amino acids. V lost 11 bases and J 1 base, leaving 11 bases between the germline ends. This CDR3 is CACDNSNTEAFF. The CDR3 DNA is TGTGCCTGTGACAACTCGAACACTGAAGCTTTCTTT.

The CDR3 sequence: CSVEDLRVNTEAFF. The CDR3, as DNA: TGCAGCGTTGAAGATCTACGGGTGAACACTGAAGCTTTCTTT. J is TRBJ1-1 and V is TRBV29-1; the D is unclear. V shed 0 bases and J shed 0 bases, with 8 bases lying between them. The CDR3 is 14 residues long. CDR1 and CDR2 (germline): SQVTM, ANQGSEA.

This clonotype has a count of ten or more. The rearrangement links TRBV12-3 or TRBV12-4 to TRBJ1-1; possibly TRBD1 for D (6 bases). The CDR3 loop spans 15 amino acids. V was trimmed by 6 bases and J by 1 base, leaving 15 bases between them. CDR3 sequence reads: CASRPRQARNTEAFF. The CDR3 region has the DNA TGTGCCAGCAGACCACGACAGGCCCGGAACACTGAAGCTTTCTTT.

As to this clonotype: This may come from a read error, since a much larger clone is one base off. The V and J genes are TRBV7-2 and TRBJ2-3; D unresolved. The CDR3 runs to 16 residues. V dropped 5 bases and J dropped 0 bases, with 15 bases sitting between them. Germline CDR1 SGHTA, CDR2 FQGNSA. CDR3 loop: CASSRARLDSTDTQYF. CDR3 bases: TGTGCCAGCAGCCGAGCGAGGTTAGACAGCACAGATACGCAGTATTTT.

This clonotype has more than one count but fewer than ten. This rearrangement joins TRBV12-3 or TRBV12-4 to TRBJ2-7; no reliable D call. The CDR3 contains 12 residues. V was shortened by 3 bases and J by 3 bases, with 6 bases between the two germline ends. CDR3 residues: CASSFRSYEQYF. The CDR3 DNA is TGTGCCAGCAGTTTTCGAAGCTACGAGCAGTACTTC.

This clonotype was detected only a few times. The chain has TRBV5-1 and TRBJ2-1; 11 nucleotides align to TRBD1. Germline V lookup: CDR1 SGHRS, CDR2 YFSETQ. Trimming at V came to 3 bases and at J to 6 bases, leaving 5 bases not matched to a gene. CDR3 length: 15 amino acids. DNA for the CDR3: TGCGCCAGCAGCTCCGGACAGGGGGCGTTCAATGAGCAGTTCTTC. Its protein is CASSSGQGAFNEQFF.

This clonotype came up a few times. The J gene is TRBJ2-5, the V gene TRBV7-2; D gene unclear. CDR1 and CDR2 from the germline V gene are SGHTA and FQGNSA. This CDR3 spans 14 amino acids. V was trimmed by 1 base and J by 2 bases, leaving 8 bases between them. The CDR3 DNA reads as TGTGCCAGCAGCTTAGTAGGGCAGCAAGAGACCCAGTACTTC. Translation: CASSLVGQQETQYF.

This chain links TRBV11-3 with TRBJ1-1; D is unresolved. The V end lost 2 bases, the J end lost 1 base, and 5 bases lay between the germline ends. In germline, CDR1 is SGHNT, CDR2 YENEEA. This CDR3 contains 13 residues. The CDR3 coding sequence is TGTGCCAGCAGCTTATTAACGAACACTGAAGCTTTCTTT. Protein product: CASSLLTNTEAFF.

This clonotype showed up just a few times. V is TRBV5-6 and J is TRBJ2-7, with D perhaps being TRBD1 or TRBD2 (5 bases each). Trimming removed 6 bases from V and 4 bases from J, with 17 bases in between. The CDR3 has 14 residues. Germline loops: CDR1 SGHDT, CDR2 YYEEEE. The CDR3 region is CASTTGPLRYEQYF. For the CDR3, the DNA is TGTGCCAGCACCACGGGACCTCTTCGATACGAGCAGTACTTC.

The chain uses TRBV7-9 and TRBJ2-6; D gene unclear. CDR3 length: 15 amino acids. Trimming pared 6 bases from V and 0 bases from J, leaving 9 bases between. Germline CDR1 and CDR2: SEHNR and FQNEAQ (reference sequence). The CDR3 DNA follows: TGTGCCAGCAGTCTTCAGCTCTCTGGGGCCAACGTCCTGACTTTC. Amino acids: CASSLQLSGANVLTF.

By share, this clonotype ranks as medium-sized (0.01 to 0.1%). V gene TRBV7-8 combines with J gene TRBJ2-1; no clear D. The germline V and J ends were trimmed by 2 bases and 7 bases, with 12 bases remaining between them. Looked up from germline, CDR1 is SGHVS and CDR2 is FQNEAQ. This CDR3 region has 14 residues. This CDR3 reads CASSLLGSGNEQFF. In DNA, the CDR3 is TGTGCCAGCAGCTTATTGGGTTCTGGGAATGAGCAGTTCTTC.

The gene calls are TRBV2 and TRBJ1-5, with D perhaps matching TRBD1 (5 bases). Germline CDR1 is SNHLY and CDR2 is FYNNEI. The CDR3 runs 16 residues. The V and J ends lost 10 bases and 3 bases respectively, with 22 bases between them. The CDR3 sequence: CATNSDQGGPNQPQHF. The CDR3 DNA follows: TGTGCCACAAACTCTGACCAGGGAGGGCCCAATCAGCCCCAGCATTTT.

This clonotype was counted at least ten times. The rearrangement links TRBV7-2 to TRBJ2-1; D tentatively reads TRBD1 or TRBD2 (6 bases each). V was pared by 4 bases and J by 10 bases, with 20 bases between. Germline V gene lookup returns CDR1 SGHTA and CDR2 FQGNSA. This CDR3 region has 15 residues. The CDR3, as DNA: TGTGCCAGCAGCTCCGGGGGCGGGGTCTTAGAGGAGCAGTTCTTC. It is translated as CASSSGGGVLEEQFF.

The V call is TRBV7-8, the J call TRBJ1-5, with 7 bases identical to TRBD1. The germline gives CDR1 SGHVS, CDR2 FQNEAQ. This CDR3 has 16 residues. V was pared by 5 bases and J by 5 bases, with 12 bases of the junction left unmatched. CDR3 sequence reads: CASSPLTGKFDQPQHF. The CDR3 DNA is TGTGCCAGCAGCCCCTTGACAGGGAAATTTGATCAGCCCCAGCATTTT.

Regarding this clonotype: A junction boundary mismatches the germline segment, possibly from a read error. The chain recombines TRBV7-7 with TRBJ2-3, with D tentatively TRBD2 (5 bases). This CDR3 is built from 18 residues. Germline values: CDR1 SSHAT, CDR2 FNYEAQ (reference sequence). The CDR3 DNA reads as TGTGCTAGCAGCTTAACGTACCGGGCCGGGGTGGAGTCAGATACGCAGTATTTT. Residues: CASSLTYRAGVESDTQYF.

As regards this clonotype: An end of the junction does not agree with germline; a read error may underlie this. The chain joins TRBV20-1 to TRBJ2-5, with D hard to call. Germline lookup yields CDR1 DFQATT and CDR2 SNEGSKA (reference sequence). The length of the CDR3 is 11 residues. Here the CDR3 DNA reads TGCAGTGATAGAAAATCAGAGACCCAGTACTTC. It codes for CSDRKSETQYF.

This clonotype has more than one count but fewer than ten. This chain joins TRBV11-2 and TRBJ1-3, with 7 nucleotides matching TRBD1. After removal of 4 bases from V and 3 bases from J, the junction contained 9 bases not matched to a gene. Germline CDR1 SGHAT, CDR2 FQNNGV. CDR3 length equals 16 residues. The DNA of the CDR3 is TGTGCCAGCAGCTCCCTGCGAGGGGGCGTTGGAAACACCATATATTTT. Its translation is CASSSLRGGVGNTIYF.

The V and J genes are TRBV3-1 and TRBJ2-7; D gene ambiguous. From germline, CDR1 is LGHDT and CDR2 YNNKEL (reference sequence). The CDR3 is 14 residues long. Trimming took off 1 base at V and 1 base at J, with 8 bases between the two ends. The CDR3 loop is CASSQGWGSYEQYF. CDR3 in DNA: TGTGCCAGCAGCCAAGGGTGGGGTTCCTACGAGCAGTACTTC.

The chain couples TRBV6-5 to TRBJ1-2; D is perhaps TRBD1 (6 bases). V gave up 4 bases and J gave up 8 bases, with 17 bases separating them. CDR1 and CDR2 (germline): MNHEY, SVGAGI. The CDR3 is made up of 14 amino acids. This CDR3 reads CASSLDSFQGGYTF. CDR3 nucleotides: TGTGCCAGCAGTTTGGACAGCTTTCAGGGGGGCTACACCTTC.

The chain links TRBV29-1 to TRBJ1-4, with D hard to call. The CDR3 runs to 11 residues. Trimming pared 7 bases from V and 8 bases from J, leaving 11 bases between. CDR1 SQVTM and CDR2 ANQGSEA come from the germline V gene. As DNA, the CDR3 is TGCAGCGCCTCGGACGGGGAAAAACTGTTTTTT. It yields the protein CSASDGEKLFF.

The chain uses TRBV7-9 and TRBJ2-7; maybe TRBD1 (5 bases). The CDR3 loop spans 12 amino acids. CDR1 is SEHNR and CDR2 is FQNEAQ in the germline V gene (reference sequence). V was trimmed by 4 bases and J by 7 bases, leaving 11 bases between them. CDR3 DNA sequence: TGTGCCAGCAGCTCAGGGATGGGGGAGCAGTACTTC. Translation gives CASSSGMGEQYF.